Here is one TCR beta chain with its context. The antigen is not known. The data originate from a study of CD8+ T cells in alopecia areata. General study points: Alopecia totalis/universalis scalp especially showed more expanded CD8+ clones than normal scalp.

The authors extracted RNA and reverse transcribed it into cDNA as the sequencing template. Data came from immunoSEQ multiplex PCR; TCRdb stores just in-frame clones and leaves some out. The data show approximately 89,000 clones, roughly 51% seen once. Germline trimming cut 3 bases from V and 1 base from J; bases unmatched to any gene: 5. The CDR3 is made up of 15 amino acids. CDR1 and CDR2 from the germline V gene are SGHDT and YYEEEE. Sequencing input: NKG2D-high CD8+ T cells sorted from blood. The chain links TRBV5-6 to TRBJ2-7, with TRBD2 matching over 9 bases. This sequence was found in a human donor with alopecia areata. CDR3 coding DNA: TGTGCCAGCAGCTCACTTAGCGGGGGTTCCTACGAGCAGTACTTC. Protein: CASSSLSGGSYEQYF.